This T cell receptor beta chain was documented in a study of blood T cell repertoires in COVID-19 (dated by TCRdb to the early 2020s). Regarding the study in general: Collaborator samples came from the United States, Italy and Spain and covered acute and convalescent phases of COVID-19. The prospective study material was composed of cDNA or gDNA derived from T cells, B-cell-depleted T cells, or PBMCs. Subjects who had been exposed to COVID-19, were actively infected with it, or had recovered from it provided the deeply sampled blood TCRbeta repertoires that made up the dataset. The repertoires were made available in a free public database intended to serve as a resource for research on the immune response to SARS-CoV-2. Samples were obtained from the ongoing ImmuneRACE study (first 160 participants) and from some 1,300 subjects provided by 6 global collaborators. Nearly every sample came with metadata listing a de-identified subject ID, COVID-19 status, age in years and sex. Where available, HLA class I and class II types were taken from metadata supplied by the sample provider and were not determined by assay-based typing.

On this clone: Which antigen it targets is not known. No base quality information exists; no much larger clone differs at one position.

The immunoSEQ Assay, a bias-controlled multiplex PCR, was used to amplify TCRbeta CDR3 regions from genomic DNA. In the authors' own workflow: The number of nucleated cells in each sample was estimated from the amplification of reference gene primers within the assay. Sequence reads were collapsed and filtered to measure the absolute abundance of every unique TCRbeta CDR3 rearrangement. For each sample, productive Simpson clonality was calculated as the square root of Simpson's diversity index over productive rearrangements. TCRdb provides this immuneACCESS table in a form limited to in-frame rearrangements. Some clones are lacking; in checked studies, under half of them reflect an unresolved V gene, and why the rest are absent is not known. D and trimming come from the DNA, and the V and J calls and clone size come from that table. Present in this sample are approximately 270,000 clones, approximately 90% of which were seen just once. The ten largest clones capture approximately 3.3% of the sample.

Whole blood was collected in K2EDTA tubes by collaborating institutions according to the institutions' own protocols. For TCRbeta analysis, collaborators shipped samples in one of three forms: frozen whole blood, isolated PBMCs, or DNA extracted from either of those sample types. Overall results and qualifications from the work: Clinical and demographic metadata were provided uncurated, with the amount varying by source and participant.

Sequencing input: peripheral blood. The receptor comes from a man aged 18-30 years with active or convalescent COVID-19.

The nucleotide sequence is TGCGCCAGCAGCCAAGACTTGGTCGGAGAGAAACTGTTTTTT. Translated, it reads CASSQDLVGEKLFF. The rearranged chain carries TRBV4-3 and TRBJ1-4; a confident D gene designation cannot be given. Measured from the cysteine to the phenylalanine, the CDR3 is 14 residues long. Left in the record is the CDR3 DNA by itself, 42 bases read in frame from the first base. The germline V gene encodes CDR1 LGHNA and CDR2 YSLEER. The germline ends are 13 bases apart after V is trimmed by 0 bases and J by 11 bases.